Each of the 24 T cell receptor beta chains below was sequenced from the same sample in a study of tumor-infiltrating lymphocytes in primary liver carcinoma. The input was approximately 500 ng total RNA; TCR beta cDNA was made from it with a constant-region primer. Three nested multiplex PCR rounds of slightly modified ARM-PCR generated TCR beta libraries. Both of the initial two PCR rounds ran for around 10 cycles and employed TRBV1-TRBV30 forward primers alongside a C-beta reverse primer. TCRdb processed the multiplex PCR reads anew with MiXCR; each CDR3 protein has one entry. Of 75,000 or so distinct CDR3 sequences in the sample, 60% to 80% were seen once. Co-extracted RNA and DNA came from about 19-30 mg of unsorted bulk tissue. Source material: liver tumor tissue from sampling region 4. Subset meaning: tumor region T4, right-lateral pole. All receptors come from a man aged 40-50 years with primary liver carcinoma and hepatitis B virus infection.

The J gene is TRBJ1-5, the V gene TRBV28; TRBD1 is a possible D gene (5 bases). CDR1 MDHEN and CDR2 SYDVKM come from the germline V gene. The length of the CDR3 is 13 residues. The V gene lost 5 bases and the J gene lost 5 bases, with 10 bases spanning the gap. The CDR3 protein is CASSRQTHQPQHF. CDR3 in DNA: TGTGCCAGCAGTCGACAGACCCATCAGCCCCAGCATTTT.

To note about this clonotype: Mismatch with germline at one junction end may stem from a read error. The chain has TRBV28 and TRBJ2-7; maybe TRBD1 (5 bases). The length of the CDR3 is 14 residues. The germline CDR1 and CDR2 sequences are MDHEN and SYDVKM. DNA of the CDR3: TGTGCCATTCAGACAGCCAGAACTTCCTACGGGCAGTACTTC. Its translation: CAIQTARTSYGQYF.

Of note for this clonotype: One junction end disagrees with the germline gene, perhaps due to a read error. The chain has TRBV11-2 and TRBJ2-7; 13 positions agree with TRBD2. Looked up from germline, CDR1 is SGHAT and CDR2 is FQNNGV. CDR3 length: 19 amino acids. For the CDR3, the DNA is TGTGCCACCAGCTTAATTACTAGCGGGAGGGCCGACCCTCCCTACGAACAGTACTTT. Its protein product is CATSLITSGRADPPYEQYF.

The chain joins TRBV30 to TRBJ2-3; no definite D call. Germline V gives CDR1 GTSNPN, CDR2 SVGIG (reference sequence). Trimming pared 3 bases from V and 2 bases from J, leaving 33 bases between. The CDR3 sequence is 21 residues long. The CDR3 bases are TGTGCCTGGAGAATGCCGGACCTAGTGCCCCCCTCGACGACTTTCACAGATACGCAGTATTTT. Translation gives CAWRMPDLVPPSTTFTDTQYF. The whole variable domain, filled in from reference TRBV30 and TRBJ2-3, reads SQTIHQWPATLVQPVGSPLSLECTVEGTSNPNLYWYRQAAGRGLQLLFYSVGIGQISSEVPQNLSASRPQDRQFILSSKKLLLSDSGFYLCAWRMPDLVPPSTTFTDTQYFGPGTRLTVL.

As concerns this clonotype: Because the CDR3 is missing its conserved closing phenylalanine or tryptophan, this is likely a read error. The chain links TRBV11-2 to TRBJ2-7, with D possibly called TRBD1 or TRBD2 (5 bases each). The length of the CDR3 is 12 residues. Per the germline V gene, CDR1 is SGHAT and CDR2 is FQNNGV. V lost 4 bases, J lost 10 bases, and 14 bases lay in between. CDR3 in amino acids: CASSSGISEQYL. Here the CDR3 DNA reads TGTGCCAGCAGCTCAGGGATTAGCGAACAGTACCTC.

This clonotype occurred many times. V is TRBV28 and J is TRBJ2-7; 8 nucleotides match TRBD2. CDR3 length: 15 amino acids. V was clipped by 6 bases and J by 4 bases; unmatched bases: 11. Per germline, CDR1 MDHEN and CDR2 SYDVKM. CDR3: CASSLTGGLLYEQYF. The CDR3 bases are TGTGCCAGCAGCCTTACGGGGGGGCTGTTGTACGAGCAGTACTTC.

The V call is TRBV20-1, the J call TRBJ2-7; D is uncertain. Trimming took 6 bases from V and 3 from J, leaving 18 bases between them. The germline V gene has CDR1 DFQATT and CDR2 SNEGSKA (reference sequence). CDR3 length: 14 amino acids. CDR3 protein: CSAPAVVLGYEQYF. The CDR3 DNA reads TGCAGTGCCCCGGCAGTTGTTTTAGGCTACGAGCAGTACTTC.

This clonotype was seen just once. One junction end does not reproduce the germline sequence, and a read error may be involved. The rearrangement joins TRBV6-5 to TRBJ2-1, with D perhaps TRBD2 (6 bases). The CDR3 loop spans 17 amino acids. Germline V CDR1 and CDR2: MNHEY, SVGAGI. The CDR3 DNA sequence: TGTGCCAGTAGTTACTCGCGGGGAGGCGTCTCCTACAATGAGCAGTTCTTC. Protein sequence: CASSYSRGGVSYNEQFF.

Note on this clonotype: One end of the junction varies from germline; a read error may be responsible. This CDR3 is CPSSPPPLAGIAKNIQYF. The CDR3 nucleotides read TGTCCCAGCAGCCCGCCCCCGTTAGCGGGGATAGCCAAAAACATTCAGTACTTC. The chain uses TRBV4-2 and TRBJ2-4; 8 bases fit TRBD2. Germline values: CDR1 LGHNA, CDR2 YNFKEQ. This CDR3 contains 18 residues.

Comment on this clonotype: At one boundary the junction diverges from the germline segment, which might be a read error. This chain joins TRBV11-2 and TRBJ2-1, with TRBD2 identical over 13 bases. From germline, CDR1 is SGHAT and CDR2 FQNNGV. This CDR3 contains 16 residues. CDR3 region: CTSSYSSTSGRRGEFF. CDR3 nucleotide sequence: TGTACCAGCAGCTACTCTTCGACTAGCGGGAGGAGAGGCGAGTTCTTC. The variable domain in full, completed from reference TRBV11-2 and TRBJ2-1, reads EAGVAQSPRYKIIEKRQSVAFWCNPISGHATLYWYQQILGQGPKLLIQFQNNGVVDDSQLPKDRFSAERLKGVDSTLKIQPAKLEDSAVYLCTSSYSSTSGRRGEFFGPGTRLTVL.

Notes on this clonotype: This likely comes from a read error, as the CDR3 has no conserved phenylalanine or tryptophan at its end. The CDR3 bases are TGTGCCGGAGGGGTACGGGAGCCCGCAGTTACGCAGTATTAT. The encoded protein is CAGGVREPAVTQYY. This chain links TRBV11-2 with TRBJ2-3, with a weak D call TRBD2 (6 bases). Germline CDR1 and CDR2: SGHAT and FQNNGV. CDR3 length equals 14 residues. The V and J ends lost 11 bases and 8 bases respectively, with 23 bases between them.

Note on this clonotype: A read error may explain this, as a much larger clone is one base away. The CDR3 DNA follows: TGTGCCAGCAGTTCAGGAAACACCGTATGTTTT. This codes for CASSSGNTVCF. The rearrangement uses TRBV12-3 or TRBV12-4 and TRBJ1-3; no firm D call. This CDR3 is 11 amino acids long.

At least ten counts were recorded for this clonotype. The chain uses TRBV10-2 and TRBJ2-2, with 7 bases aligning to TRBD1. Trimming removed 10 bases from V and 6 bases from J; junction bases left unmatched: 5. There are 12 residues in the CDR3. In germline, CDR1 is WSHSY, CDR2 SAAADI. CDR3 DNA: TGCGCCACTTTCCAGGGGGCCGGGGAGCTGTTTTTT. As protein: CATFQGAGELFF.

This chain uses TRBV4-2 with TRBJ2-1; 8 positions match TRBD2. This CDR3 comprises 17 residues. In germline, CDR1 is LGHNA, CDR2 YNFKEQ. V shed 1 base, J shed 10 bases, and the junction held 15 bases outside the gene matches. In DNA form, the CDR3 reads TGTGCCAGCAGCCAAGGTCCACAGGGACTAGAGGGAGGCGAGCAGTTCTTC. It yields the protein CASSQGPQGLEGGEQFF.

This clonotype showed up just a few times. Compared with germline, one end of the junction differs, possibly owing to a read error. The chain links TRBV24-1 to TRBJ2-7; D gene ambiguous. The CDR3 has 13 amino acids. Germline CDR1 KGHDR, CDR2 SFDVKD. In nucleotides, the CDR3 is TGTGTCACCAGTGGCGCGAGCTCCTACGAGCAGTACTTC. Translating gives CVTSGASSYEQYF.

The chain links TRBV6-2 or TRBV6-3 to TRBJ2-1; D perhaps matches TRBD2 (5 bases). This CDR3 is 12 amino acids long. Trimming pared 5 bases from V and 9 bases from J, leaving 11 bases between. CDR1 and CDR2 from the germline V gene are MNHEY and SVGEGT. The CDR3 loop reads CASSHLACEQFF. DNA for the CDR3: TGTGCCAGCAGTCACCTAGCATGTGAGCAGTTCTTC.

Details on this clonotype: One end of the junction is discordant with germline, which a read error may explain. Here the CDR3 reads CACRETSGVGTQYF. The CDR3 nucleotides are TGCGCCTGCAGAGAGACTAGCGGGGTGGGGACCCAGTACTTC. The chain combines TRBV10-2 with TRBJ2-5; 11 bases agree with TRBD2. The CDR3 contains 14 residues. The germline V gene has CDR1 WSHSY and CDR2 SAAADI.

This clonotype was found once. The V gene is TRBV15, the J gene TRBJ2-5; 7 bases fit TRBD2. Germline values: CDR1 LNHNV, CDR2 YYDKDF (reference sequence). The CDR3 covers 15 residues. After removal of 1 base from V and 5 bases from J, the junction contained 7 bases not matched to a gene. The CDR3: CATSRVGRLLETQYF. CDR3 nucleotides: TGTGCCACCAGCAGAGTCGGGAGGCTTTTGGAGACCCAGTACTTC.

The chain is built from TRBV29-1 and TRBJ1-5; TRBD1 is a possible D gene (5 bases). The CDR3 covers 15 residues. The germline V gene has CDR1 SQVTM and CDR2 ANQGSEA. V dropped 6 bases and J dropped 3 bases, with 18 bases sitting between them. CDR3 amino acids: CSVFSRDGDNQPQHF. The CDR3 region has the DNA TGCAGCGTCTTCTCCCGGGACGGTGACAATCAGCCCCAGCATTTT.

The V gene is TRBV5-1, the J gene TRBJ1-1; D is unclear. This CDR3 region has 15 residues. Germline values: CDR1 SGHRS, CDR2 YFSETQ. V lost 10 bases and J lost 0, with 19 bases in between. The CDR3 is CAGKWTVGMNTEAFF. The CDR3 DNA sequence: TGCGCCGGCAAATGGACGGTGGGGATGAACACTGAAGCTTTCTTT.

Details on this clonotype: Since a much larger clone is just one base distant, this may be a read error. Given the absence of the conserved phenylalanine or tryptophan at the CDR3 end, a read error is likely. The V call is TRBV30, the J call TRBJ2-1, with TRBD2 matching 7 bases. The germline V gene encodes CDR1 GTSNPN and CDR2 SVGIG (reference sequence). The CDR3 totals 15 residues. Losses at the gene ends were 2 bases for V and 1 base for J; bases not matched to a gene: 5. The CDR3 loop is CAWSPGLGSYNEQFS. The CDR3 DNA is TGTGCCTGGAGTCCTGGACTAGGGTCCTACAATGAGCAGTTCTCC.

The chain couples TRBV4-1 to TRBJ2-1; 11 bases line up with TRBD2. V was clipped by 9 bases and J by 7 bases; unmatched bases: 11. Germline V gene lookup returns CDR1 MGHRA and CDR2 YSYEKL. The CDR3 is made up of 15 amino acids. The CDR3 DNA reads TGCGCCAGTAGCTTAGCGGGAGGGCCGGTGAATGAGCAGTTCTTC. This encodes CASSLAGGPVNEQFF.

About this clonotype: The germline gene is not matched at one end of the junction; a read error may be the cause. The genes are TRBV7-9 and TRBJ2-1, with 7 bases lining up with TRBD2. The germline gives CDR1 SEHNR, CDR2 FQNEAQ (reference sequence). CDR3 length equals 17 residues. CDR3: CTSSLALGGSSYDEQFF. As DNA, the CDR3 is TGTACCAGCAGCTTAGCGCTGGGCGGGAGCTCCTACGATGAGCAGTTCTTC.

This clonotype came up once. Here the CDR3 omits its conserved ending phenylalanine or tryptophan, so a read error is the likely source. The chain couples TRBV6-1 to TRBJ2-2, with TRBD2 identical over 12 bases. Germline CDR1 MNHNS, CDR2 SASEGT. The junction had 5 bases not matched to a gene; V was cut back by 9 bases and J by 0 bases. The length of the CDR3 is 16 residues. The CDR3 DNA is TGTGCCAGAGGGGGACTAGCGGGCGCGAACACCGGGGAGCTGTTTTTG. Translation gives CARGGLAGANTGELFL.